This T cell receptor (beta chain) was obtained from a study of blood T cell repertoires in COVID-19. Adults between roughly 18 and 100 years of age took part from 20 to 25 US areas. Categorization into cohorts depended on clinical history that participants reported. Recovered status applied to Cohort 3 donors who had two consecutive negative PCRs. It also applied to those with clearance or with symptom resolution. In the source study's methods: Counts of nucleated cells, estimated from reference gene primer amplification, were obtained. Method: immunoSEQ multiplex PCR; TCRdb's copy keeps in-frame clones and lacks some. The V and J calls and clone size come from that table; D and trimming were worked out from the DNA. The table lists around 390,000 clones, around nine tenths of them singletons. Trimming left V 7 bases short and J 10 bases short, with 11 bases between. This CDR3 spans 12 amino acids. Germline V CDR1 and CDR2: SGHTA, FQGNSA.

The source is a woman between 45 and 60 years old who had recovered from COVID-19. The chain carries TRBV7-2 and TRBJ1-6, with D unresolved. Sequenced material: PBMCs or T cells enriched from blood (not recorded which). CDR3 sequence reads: CASTIGGSPLHF. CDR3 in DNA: TGTGCCAGCACCATAGGAGGGTCACCCCTCCACTTT.